Shown below are 19 T cell receptor beta chains from a single sample sequenced in a study of control samples from healthy donors and cancer patients. Profiling relied on immunoSEQ multiplex PCR, and the TCRdb table lists in-frame clones only, not all of them. The table includes about 120,000 clones, over 80% detected once. Sequencing input: PBMCs. The receptors shown here come from a man aged 80 or over with head and neck cancer.

The chain has TRBV12-3 or TRBV12-4 and TRBJ1-5; D remains ambiguous. The CDR3 contains 13 residues. The V end lost 7 bases, the J end lost 4 bases, and 11 bases lay between the germline ends. CDR3 sequence (DNA): TGTGCCAGCAAAATGACATCTAATCAGCCCCAGCATTTT. Its protein product is CASKMTSNQPQHF.

The chain employs TRBV19 and TRBJ1-4; the D gene is possibly TRBD1 (6 bases). CDR1 and CDR2 from the germline V gene are LNHDA and SQIVND (reference sequence). The CDR3 is 13 amino acids. V lost 4 bases, J lost 8 bases, and 11 bases lay in between. CDR3 region: CASSNRVREKLFF. The CDR3 DNA sequence: TGTGCCAGTAGTAACAGGGTCCGAGAAAAACTGTTTTTT.

The gene calls are TRBV18 and TRBJ2-7; D might be TRBD1 or TRBD2, each matching 7 bases. CDR3 length: 15 amino acids. From germline, CDR1 is KGHSH and CDR2 LQKENI. V was clipped by 3 bases and J by 6 bases, with 18 bases between them. The CDR3 loop reads CASSPLGRGRGEQYF. Here the CDR3 DNA reads TGTGCCAGCTCACCCTTAGGGAGGGGGCGAGGCGAGCAGTACTTC.

The rearrangement links TRBV5-1 to TRBJ1-5; maybe TRBD1 (5 bases). Looked up from germline, CDR1 is SGHRS and CDR2 is YFSETQ. The CDR3 length is 18 residues. Trimming left V 1 base short and J 7 bases short, with 24 bases between. In DNA, the CDR3 is TGCGCCAGCAGCTTGACCCCGACCTCGGGGACGGGTTGGCAGCCCCAGCATTTT. This encodes CASSLTPTSGTGWQPQHF. Together with reference TRBV5-1 and TRBJ1-5, the CDR3 gives the full variable domain: KAGVTQTPRYLIKTRGQQVTLSCSPISGHRSVSWYQQTPGQGLQFLFEYFSETQRNKGNFPGRFSGRQFSNSRSEMNVSTLELGDSALYLCASSLTPTSGTGWQPQHFGDGTRLSIL.

The chain recombines TRBV27 with TRBJ2-7, with 7 positions matching TRBD1. In germline, CDR1 is MNHEY, CDR2 SMNVEV (reference sequence). V shed 4 bases, J shed 3 bases, and the junction held 6 bases outside the gene matches. This CDR3 region has 14 residues. DNA of the CDR3: TGTGCCAGCAGTTACCTTGGGGACAGCTACGAGCAGTACTTC. The encoded protein is CASSYLGDSYEQYF.

The chain combines TRBV25-1 with TRBJ2-7, with D tentatively TRBD1 (6 bases). The CDR3 length is 15 residues. Trimming pared 3 bases from V and 3 bases from J, leaving 15 bases between. CDR1 MGHDK and CDR2 SYGVNS come from the germline V gene. The CDR3 DNA is TGTGCCAGCAGTGACTCCAGGGGACACGTCTACGAGCAGTACTTC. Translating gives CASSDSRGHVYEQYF.

This clone has only a few counts. This chain joins TRBV3-1 (or the pseudogene TRBV3-2) and TRBJ2-1; 8 bases map to TRBD1. CDR3 length: 15 amino acids. Germline V CDR1 and CDR2: LGHDT, YNNKEL (reference sequence). The V gene end was trimmed by 1 base and the J gene end by 2 bases; junction bases not matched to a gene: 1. CDR3 region: CASSQGRGPYNEQFF. The CDR3 DNA reads as TGTGCCAGCAGCCAAGGCAGGGGGCCCTACAATGAGCAGTTCTTC.

CDR3 in amino acids: CASSRGGAYNEQFF. CDR3 DNA sequence: TGTGCCAGCTCACGTGGGGGGGCCTACAATGAGCAGTTCTTC. The rearrangement uses TRBV18 and TRBJ2-1, with 7 bases fitting TRBD2. Germline CDR1 KGHSH, CDR2 LQKENI. The ends lost 4 bases at V and 2 bases at J; junction bases unmatched: 2. The CDR3 is 14 residues long.

The chain combines TRBV7-6 with TRBJ2-7, with D perhaps matching TRBD1 or TRBD2 (5 bases each). The CDR3 has 15 residues. Germline V lookup: CDR1 SGHVS, CDR2 FNYEAQ. V was shortened by 4 bases and J by 2 bases, with 15 bases between the two germline ends. Written as DNA, the CDR3 is TGTGCCAGCAGCTACGGGGCCAGTTCGGCCTACGAGCAGTACTTC. It specifies CASSYGASSAYEQYF.

The chain employs TRBV24-1 and TRBJ2-3, with TRBD1 matching over 10 bases. With V trimmed by 4 bases and J by 4 bases, 4 bases remained unmatched. The germline V gene has CDR1 KGHDR and CDR2 SFDVKD. CDR3 size: 15 residues. Written as DNA, the CDR3 is TGTGCCACCAGTGAGACGGGACAGGGGTCAGATACGCAGTATTTT. Residues: CATSETGQGSDTQYF.

The chain recombines TRBV27 with TRBJ2-2; D is ambiguous. This CDR3 comprises 14 residues. From germline, CDR1 is MNHEY and CDR2 SMNVEV (reference sequence). Trimming cost V 7 bases and J 4 bases, with 13 bases left between them. In DNA form, the CDR3 reads TGTGCCAGCACCCCGGCAGGCCCCACCGGGGAGCTGTTTTTT. It codes for CASTPAGPTGELFF.

V gene TRBV6-6 combines with J gene TRBJ1-5; 11 bases match TRBD1. CDR1 is MNHNY, CDR2 SVGAGI, per germline (reference sequence). After removal of 4 bases from V and 7 bases from J, the junction contained 9 bases not matched to a gene. This CDR3 has 16 residues. DNA for the CDR3: TGTGCCAGCAGTTCCCCCGGGACAGGGGGAGGACAGCCCCAGCATTTT. Amino acid sequence: CASSSPGTGGGQPQHF.

J is TRBJ2-7 and V is TRBV18, with D perhaps matching TRBD1 or TRBD2 (5 bases each). CDR1 KGHSH and CDR2 LQKENI come from the germline V gene. The CDR3 loop spans 13 amino acids. V lost 4 bases and J lost 4, with 11 bases in between. The DNA for the CDR3 is TGTGCCAGCTCACAGGGACGGACTTACGAGCAGTACTTC. The encoded protein is CASSQGRTYEQYF.

J is TRBJ1-4 and V is TRBV7-9, with 7 bases identical to TRBD1. The germline gives CDR1 SEHNR, CDR2 FQNEAQ (reference sequence). The CDR3 consists of 14 residues. Losses at the gene ends were 4 bases for V and 8 bases for J; bases not matched to a gene: 7. DNA for the CDR3: TGTGCCAGCAGCTCCGGGACAGAGATAGAAAAACTGTTTTTT. It codes for CASSSGTEIEKLFF.

This chain uses TRBV10-3 with TRBJ1-6; D is unclear. The CDR3 has 13 amino acids. The germline V gene has CDR1 ENHRY and CDR2 SYGVKD. Written as DNA, the CDR3 is TGTGCAACGTCCCGGGAGAATAATTCACCCCTCCACTTT. This sequence encodes CATSRENNSPLHF.

J is TRBJ1-2 and V is TRBV27; TRBD1 aligns across 8 bases. V was clipped by 4 bases and J by 4 bases; unmatched bases: 14. The CDR3 has 17 amino acids. CDR1 is MNHEY and CDR2 is SMNVEV in the germline V gene (reference sequence). CDR3 amino acids: CASSSLQGQGAFYGYTF. CDR3 nucleotides: TGTGCCAGCAGTTCACTACAAGGACAGGGAGCATTCTATGGCTACACCTTC.

J is TRBJ1-2 and V is TRBV30, with D perhaps matching TRBD1 (5 bases). This CDR3 has 12 amino acids. Germline V gives CDR1 GTSNPN, CDR2 SVGIG (reference sequence). V was shortened by 6 bases and J by 4 bases, with 12 bases between the two germline ends. The CDR3 loop reads CACQTGTYGYTF. The CDR3 nucleotides are TGTGCCTGCCAGACGGGGACCTATGGCTACACCTTC.

The chain uses TRBV27 and TRBJ1-6; D remains ambiguous. Trimming removed 3 bases at V and 1 base at J, with 10 bases between. The CDR3 covers 16 residues. Per germline, CDR1 MNHEY and CDR2 SMNVEV (reference sequence). CDR3 sequence: CASSLSGPSYNSPLHF. CDR3 bases: TGTGCCAGCAGTTTGAGTGGGCCATCCTATAATTCACCCCTCCACTTT.

This rearrangement joins TRBV3-1 (or the pseudogene TRBV3-2) to TRBJ2-3, with D hard to call. The V end lost 1 base, the J end lost 6 bases, and 5 bases lay between the germline ends. Germline CDR1 LGHDT, CDR2 YNNKEL (reference sequence). The CDR3 extends over 12 amino acids. The CDR3 is CASSQVMDTQYF. CDR3 bases: TGTGCCAGCAGCCAAGTTATGGATACGCAGTATTTT.